This TCR beta chain was captured in a study of identical twins. From the 5' RACE reads, TCRdb called clonotypes with MiXCR, one entry per CDR3 protein. The repertoire holds a few hundred thousand distinct CDR3 sequences, roughly 8% seen once, with 3% to 3.5% in the top ten. The ends were cut back, 7 bases at V and 5 bases at J, with 10 bases in the middle. Germline loops: CDR1 LNHDA, CDR2 SQIVND (reference sequence). CDR3 length equals 12 residues. Broader study findings: Out-of-frame alpha sequences common to twins were enriched for low generation probability.

Comments on this clonotype: Its cognate antigen is unknown.

A further study also used this sample, focusing on yellow fever vaccine responses in identical twins.

The sample comprised CD8+ T cells sorted from blood. This sequence joins TRBV19 and TRBJ2-3, with a possible D match to TRBD2 (6 bases). This clonotype was obtained from a young woman in good health. This chain's CDR3 is CASTRGGDTQYF. CDR3 nucleotides: TGTGCCAGTACGCGGGGTGGAGATACGCAGTATTTT.